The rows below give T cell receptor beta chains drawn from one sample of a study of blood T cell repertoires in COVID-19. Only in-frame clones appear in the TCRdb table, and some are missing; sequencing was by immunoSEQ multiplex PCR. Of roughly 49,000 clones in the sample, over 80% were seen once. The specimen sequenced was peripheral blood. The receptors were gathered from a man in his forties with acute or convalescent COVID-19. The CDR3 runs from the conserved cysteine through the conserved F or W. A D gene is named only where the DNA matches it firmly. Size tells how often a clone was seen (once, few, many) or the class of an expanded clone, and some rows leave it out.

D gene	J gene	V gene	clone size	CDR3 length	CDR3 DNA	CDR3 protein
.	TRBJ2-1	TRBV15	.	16	TGTGCCACCAGCAGAGGGCGGCAGGGAGGACTCAATGAGCAGTTCTTC	CATSRGRQGGLNEQFF
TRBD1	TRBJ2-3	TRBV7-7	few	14	TGTGCCAGCAGCGGGACAGGGTCCGCAGATACGCAGTATTTT	CASSGTGSADTQYF
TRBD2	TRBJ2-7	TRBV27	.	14	TGTGCCAGCAGTTTGCGTTTGTGGGAGGGAGAGCAGTACTTC	CASSLRLWEGEQYF
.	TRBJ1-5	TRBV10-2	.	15	TGCGCCAGCAGTGAGGGAGGGTTGGGCAATCAGCCCCAGCATTTT	CASSEGGLGNQPQHF
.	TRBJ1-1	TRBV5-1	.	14	TGCGCCAGCAGCCGCTCTGGACAGTTCACTGAAGCTTTCTTT	CASSRSGQFTEAFF
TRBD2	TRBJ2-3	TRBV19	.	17	TGTGCCAGTAGTATAGCCCCGGGACTAGCGGGGGGGCGTACGCAGTATTTT	CASSIAPGLAGGRTQYF
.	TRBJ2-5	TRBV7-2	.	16	TGTGCCAGCAGCAAGGTTCATGCGGGGGCTGTTGAGACCCAGTACTTC	CASSKVHAGAVETQYF
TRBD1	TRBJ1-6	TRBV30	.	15	TGTGCCTGGAAAGGGGACAGGGGAGATAATTCACCCCTCCACTTT	CAWKGDRGDNSPLHF
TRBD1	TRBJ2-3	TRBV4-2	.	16	TGTGCCAGCAGCCTCGACAGGGGGTTCAACACAGATACGCAGTATTTT	CASSLDRGFNTDTQYF
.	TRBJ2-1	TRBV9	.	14	TGTGCCAGCAGCACAAGACTCCAGATGGATGAGCAGTTCTTC	CASSTRLQMDEQFF
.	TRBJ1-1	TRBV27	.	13	TGTGCCAGCAGTTTAACCGCGGCCACTGAAGCTTTCTTT	CASSLTAATEAFF
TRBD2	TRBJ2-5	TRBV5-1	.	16	TGCGCCAGCAGCATATTGACTAGCGGGAAACCAGAGACCCAGTACTTC	CASSILTSGKPETQYF
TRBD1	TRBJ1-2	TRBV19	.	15	TGTGCCAGTAGTATCGCCCCACAGGGGGCGCAGGGCTACACCTTC	CASSIAPQGAQGYTF
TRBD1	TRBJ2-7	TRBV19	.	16	TGTGCCAGTAGTATAAGGGCGGGACAGGGAACCTACGAGCAGTACTTC	CASSIRAGQGTYEQYF
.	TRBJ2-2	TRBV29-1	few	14	TGCAGCGTTGACCCCGGGATGTCCACCGGGGAGCTGTTTTTT	CSVDPGMSTGELFF
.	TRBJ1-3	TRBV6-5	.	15	TGTGCCAGCAGCGGTGGGGGGGGACACGGAAACACCATATATTTT	CASSGGGGHGNTIYF
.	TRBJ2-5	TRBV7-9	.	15	TGTGCCAGCAGCTTAGGTTCCGGGGTACAAGAGACCCAGTACTTC	CASSLGSGVQETQYF
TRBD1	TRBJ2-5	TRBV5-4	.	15	TGTGCCAGCAGCTTGCCGCCGGGACAGGGGTATACCCAGTACTTC	CASSLPPGQGYTQYF
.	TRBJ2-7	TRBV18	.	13	TGTGCCAGCTCACCACCAACTAGCTACGAGCAGTACTTC	CASSPPTSYEQYF
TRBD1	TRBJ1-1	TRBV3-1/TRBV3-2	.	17	TGTGCCAGCAGCCAAGCTCACAGGGGACAGACGAGCGCTGAAGCTTTCTTT	CASSQAHRGQTSAEAFF
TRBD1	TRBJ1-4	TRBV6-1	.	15	TGTGCCAGCAGTGAGCGGGACAGGGTAGACGAAAAACTGTTTTTT	CASSERDRVDEKLFF
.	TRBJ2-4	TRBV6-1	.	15	TGTGCCAGCAGTGAACCCGGAGAAATGGTCAACATTCAGTACTTC	CASSEPGEMVNIQYF
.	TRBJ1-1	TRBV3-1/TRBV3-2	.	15	TGTGCCAGCAGCCAAGTCAGGACAGCGAACACTGAAGCTTTCTTT	CASSQVRTANTEAFF
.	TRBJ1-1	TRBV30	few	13	TGTGCCTGGAGTGTTACAGGGTGGACTGAAGCTTTCTTT	CAWSVTGWTEAFF
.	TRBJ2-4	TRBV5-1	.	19	TGCGCCAGCAGCTTGGTCACAGAAAAGATTGGGGGCTCCAAAAACATTCAGTACTTC	CASSLVTEKIGGSKNIQYF
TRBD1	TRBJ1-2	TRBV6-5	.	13	TGTGCCAGCTCGAGGGGGCAGGGGGTCGGCTACACCTTC	CASSRGQGVGYTF
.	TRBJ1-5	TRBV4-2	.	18	TGTGCCAGCAGCCAAGAACGGTCGGGGGACCTTAGCAATCAGCCCCAGCATTTT	CASSQERSGDLSNQPQHF
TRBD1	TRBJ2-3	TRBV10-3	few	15	TGTGCCATCAGAGGGACAGGAGAATTCACAGATACGCAGTATTTT	CAIRGTGEFTDTQYF
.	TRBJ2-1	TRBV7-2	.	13	TGTGCCAGCAGCTTCCCTGGACAGCATGAGCAGTTCTTC	CASSFPGQHEQFF
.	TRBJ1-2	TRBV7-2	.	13	TGTGCCAGCAGCCCACAGGGTGGATATGGCTACACCTTC	CASSPQGGYGYTF
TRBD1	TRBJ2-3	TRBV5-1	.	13	TGCGCCAGCAGCCTATACGGGACAGGGCTCCAGTATTTT	CASSLYGTGLQYF
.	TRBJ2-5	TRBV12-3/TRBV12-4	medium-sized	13	TGTGCCAGCAGTCTGACAGGGAGGGAGACCCAGTACTTC	CASSLTGRETQYF
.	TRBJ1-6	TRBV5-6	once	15	TGTGCCAGCAGCTTGGAACACAGGGAGTCTTCACCCCTCCACTTT	CASSLEHRESSPLHF
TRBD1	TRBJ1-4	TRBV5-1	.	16	TGCGCCAGCAGCTTGGGGGACAGGTCAACTAATGAAAAACTGTTTTTT	CASSLGDRSTNEKLFF
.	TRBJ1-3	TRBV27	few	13	TGTGCCAGCAGATCGACGGGTAGAAACACCATATATTTT	CASRSTGRNTIYF
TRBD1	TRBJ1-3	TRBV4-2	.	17	TGTGCCAGCAGCCAAGATTGGCGCAGGGGGTCTGGAAACACCATATATTTT	CASSQDWRRGSGNTIYF
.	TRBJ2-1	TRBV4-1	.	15	TGCGCCAGCCGTGGGATGGGGGCCGGGTACAATGAGCAGTTCTTC	CASRGMGAGYNEQFF
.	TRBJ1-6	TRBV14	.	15	TGTGCCAGCAGCCAAGGGGGAGGTGGAAGTTCACCCCTCCACTTT	CASSQGGGGSSPLHF
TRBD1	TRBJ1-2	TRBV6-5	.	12	TGTGCCAGCAGCCATCGACAGGGTGGCTACACCTTC	CASSHRQGGYTF
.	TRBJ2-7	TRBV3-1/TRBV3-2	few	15	TGTGCCAGCAGCTCCTCGGGGGGCTCGGCCTACGAGCAGTACTTC	CASSSSGGSAYEQYF
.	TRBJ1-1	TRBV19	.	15	TGTGCCAGTAGTCCACTGGGGGGATTGAACACTGAAGCTTTCTTT	CASSPLGGLNTEAFF
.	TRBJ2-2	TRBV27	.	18	TGTGCCAGCAGTTCACTCAATACAGGACGGTCGGCCACCGGGGAGCTGTTTTTT	CASSSLNTGRSATGELFF
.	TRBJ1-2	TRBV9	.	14	TGTGCCAGCACCCCGGACAGTTATAACTATGGCTACACCTTC	CASTPDSYNYGYTF
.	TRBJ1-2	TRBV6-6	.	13	TGTGCCAGCAGGGAGAACGGGGGAACAGGCTACACCTTC	CASRENGGTGYTF
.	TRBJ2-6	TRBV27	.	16	TGTGCCAGCAGTCCTCTTGGGCTGCCTGGGGCCAACGTCCTGACTTTC	CASSPLGLPGANVLTF
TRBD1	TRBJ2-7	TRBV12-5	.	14	TGTGCTAGTGGTTTGGCACAGGGGGCCTACGAGCAGTACTTC	CASGLAQGAYEQYF
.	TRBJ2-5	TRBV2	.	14	TGTGCCAGCAGGAGGGAGGGGGTGCGGGAGACCCAGTACTTC	CASRREGVRETQYF
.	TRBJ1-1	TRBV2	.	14	TGTGCCAGCAGTGAAAATTCAGGGAACACTGAAGCTTTCTTT	CASSENSGNTEAFF
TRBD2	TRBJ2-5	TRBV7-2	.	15	TGTGCCAGCAGCTTTGGAGCGGGGGGGCGAGAGACCCAGTACTTC	CASSFGAGGRETQYF
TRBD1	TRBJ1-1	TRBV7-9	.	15	TGTGCCAGCAGCCTAGGGGGCGCTGGGGACACTGAAGCTTTCTTT	CASSLGGAGDTEAFF
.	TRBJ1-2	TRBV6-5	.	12	TGTGCCAGCAGCGGGGGTCCGAGAGGCTACACCTTC	CASSGGPRGYTF
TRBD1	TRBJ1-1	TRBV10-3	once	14	TGTGCCATCAAGCCCGGGACAGGGAACACTGAAGCTTTCTTT	CAIKPGTGNTEAFF
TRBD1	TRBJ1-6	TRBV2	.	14	TGTGCCAGCAGGTTAACAGGGGGTTGCTCACCCCTCCACTTT	CASRLTGGCSPLHF
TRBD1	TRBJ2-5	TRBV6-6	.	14	TGTGCCAGCAGTTACTCCGACAGGGGAAAGACCCAGTACTTC	CASSYSDRGKTQYF
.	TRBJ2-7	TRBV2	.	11	TGTGCCACCTCCCTAGGTTACGAGCAGTACTTC	CATSLGYEQYF
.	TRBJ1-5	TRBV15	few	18	TGTGCCACCAGCAGAGGATTAGCTTCGGGTGGGAGCAATCAGCCCCAGCATTTT	CATSRGLASGGSNQPQHF
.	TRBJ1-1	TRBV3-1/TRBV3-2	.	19	TGTGCCAGCAGCCAGTTCTCCCTGTCTCGCCATAGAGTGAACACTGAAGCTTTCTTT	CASSQFSLSRHRVNTEAFF